This entry concerns a single TCR beta chain. The sample belongs to a study of CD8 T cells in Susac syndrome. The CDR3 runs 14 residues. Deletions cut 1 base from V and 5 bases from J, with 11 bases between. From germline, CDR1 is SEHNR and CDR2 FQNEAQ (reference sequence). RNA in amounts of roughly 0.5 to 1 ug was reverse transcribed with random hexamers. TCRdb independently ran MiXCR on the immunoSEQ multiplex PCR reads; one entry per CDR3 protein. The sample holds roughly 150,000 distinct CDR3 sequences, nearly 97% seen once. The sample comprised CD8+ T cells from PBMCs. The clonotype was recovered from a human donor with multiple sclerosis. The chain links TRBV7-9 to TRBJ2-5, with D perhaps matching TRBD1 (5 bases). CDR3 in DNA: TGTGCCAGCAGCTTAGTGACAGCTTTGGAGACCCAGTACTTC. Its protein is CASSLVTALETQYF. Together with reference TRBV7-9 and TRBJ2-5, the CDR3 gives the full variable domain: DTGVSQNPRHKITKRGQNVTFRCDPISEHNRLYWYRQTLGQGPEFLTYFQNEAQLEKSRLLSDRFSAERPKGSFSTLEIQRTEQGDSAMYLCASSLVTALETQYFGPGTRLLVL.